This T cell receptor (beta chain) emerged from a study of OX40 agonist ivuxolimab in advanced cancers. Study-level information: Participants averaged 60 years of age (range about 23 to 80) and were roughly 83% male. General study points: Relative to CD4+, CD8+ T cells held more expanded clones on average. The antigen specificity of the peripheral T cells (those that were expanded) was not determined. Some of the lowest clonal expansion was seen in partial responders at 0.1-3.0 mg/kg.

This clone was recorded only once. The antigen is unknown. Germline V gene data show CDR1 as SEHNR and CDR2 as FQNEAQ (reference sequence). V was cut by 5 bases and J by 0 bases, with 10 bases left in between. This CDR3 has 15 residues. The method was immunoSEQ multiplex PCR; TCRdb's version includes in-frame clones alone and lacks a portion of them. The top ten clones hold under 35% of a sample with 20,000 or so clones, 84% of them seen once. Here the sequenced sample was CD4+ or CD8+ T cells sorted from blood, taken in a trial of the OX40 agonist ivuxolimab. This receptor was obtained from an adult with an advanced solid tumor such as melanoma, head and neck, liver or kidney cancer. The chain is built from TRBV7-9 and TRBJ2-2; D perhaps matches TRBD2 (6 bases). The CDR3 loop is CASSGTETNTGELFF. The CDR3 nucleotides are TGTGCCAGCAGCGGGACTGAAACGAACACCGGGGAGCTGTTTTTT.